This TCR beta chain was identified in a study of T-cell reconstitution after alpha-beta-depleted transplantation in children. Molecular barcoding with unique molecular identifiers was used for the TCRbeta library. TCRdb re-called the PCR reads through MiXCR, storing one row per CDR3 protein. Of 600,000 to 700,000 distinct CDR3 sequences in the sample, roughly 15% were seen once. V shed 5 bases and J shed 7 bases, with 20 bases lying between them. This CDR3 contains 14 residues. Germline V lookup: CDR1 DFQATT, CDR2 SNEGSKA (reference sequence). This clonotype was sampled from a human donor who donated a stem cell graft to a child with acute myeloid leukemia. The genes are TRBV20-1 and TRBJ2-5; D may be TRBD2 (6 bases). The sample was PBMCs from the stem cell graft donor, taken from the stem cell graft. CDR3 bases: TGCAGTGCTCCTTGGTCGGGGGAAGGTGGGACCCAGTACTTC. Translated: CSAPWSGEGGTQYF.